Sequencing of this T cell receptor beta chain was carried out in a study of beta chain features in type 1 diabetes. Based on CD45RO/CCR7/CD25/CD127/CD95/CD27, CD4+ regulatory, stem cell-like memory, naive and central memory cells were sorted. Sorting gave populations that all exceeded 95% purity. This clone has more than one count but fewer than ten. Its antigen remains unidentified. Investigators reverse transcribed all isolated RNA, so they sequenced expressed TCRB transcripts. Sequencing was performed with immunoSEQ multiplex PCR; in TCRdb, only in-frame clones are kept and a portion is missing. The sample consists of around 250,000 clones, around a quarter of them appearing once. CDR1 is SGHTA, CDR2 FQGNSA, per germline. V was pared by 5 bases and J by 5 bases, with 9 bases of the junction left unmatched. The CDR3 runs to 17 residues. Whole-study findings and limits: Among patients, naive, central memory and Treg TCRB repertoires appeared more similar than among healthy donors. PCR might show a preference for shorter templates, equally across patients and controls.

The receptor was isolated from a man aged 25 to 40 in good health. This chain links TRBV7-2 with TRBJ2-3; 14 nucleotides match TRBD2. Material for sequencing was central memory CD4+ T cells from blood. The CDR3 spells CASSPRLAGGPGDTQYF. CDR3 nucleotides: TGTGCCAGCAGCCCTCGACTAGCGGGAGGGCCGGGAGATACGCAGTATTTT.